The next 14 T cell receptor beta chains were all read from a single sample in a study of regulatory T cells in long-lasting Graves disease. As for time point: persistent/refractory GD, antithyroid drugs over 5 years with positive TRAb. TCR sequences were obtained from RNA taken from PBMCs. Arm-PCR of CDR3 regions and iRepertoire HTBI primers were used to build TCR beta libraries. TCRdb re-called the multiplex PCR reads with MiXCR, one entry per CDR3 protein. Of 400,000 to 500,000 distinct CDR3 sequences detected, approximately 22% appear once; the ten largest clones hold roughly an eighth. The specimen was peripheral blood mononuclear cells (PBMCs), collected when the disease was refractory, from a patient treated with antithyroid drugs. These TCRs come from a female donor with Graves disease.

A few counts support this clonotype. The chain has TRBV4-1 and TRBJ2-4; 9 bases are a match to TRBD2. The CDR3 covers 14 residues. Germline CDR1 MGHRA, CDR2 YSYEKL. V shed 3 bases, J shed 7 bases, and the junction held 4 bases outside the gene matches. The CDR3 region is CASSQGGRGNIQYF. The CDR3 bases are TGCGCCAGCAGCCAGGGCGGGAGGGGCAACATTCAGTACTTC.

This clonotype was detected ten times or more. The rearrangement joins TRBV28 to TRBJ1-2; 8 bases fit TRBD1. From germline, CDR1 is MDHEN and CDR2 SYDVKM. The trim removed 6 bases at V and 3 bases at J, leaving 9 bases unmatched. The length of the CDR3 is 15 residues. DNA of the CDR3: TGTGCCAGCAGCTCTCGGCAGGGGGCCGACTATGGCTACACCTTC. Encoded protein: CASSSRQGADYGYTF.

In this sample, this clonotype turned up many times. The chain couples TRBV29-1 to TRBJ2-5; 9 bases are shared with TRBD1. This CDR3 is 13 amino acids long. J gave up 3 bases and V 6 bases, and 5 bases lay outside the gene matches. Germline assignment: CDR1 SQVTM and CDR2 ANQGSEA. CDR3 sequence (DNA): TGCAGCGTCGTTGGGACAGGGAAAGAGACCCAGTACTTC. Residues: CSVVGTGKETQYF.

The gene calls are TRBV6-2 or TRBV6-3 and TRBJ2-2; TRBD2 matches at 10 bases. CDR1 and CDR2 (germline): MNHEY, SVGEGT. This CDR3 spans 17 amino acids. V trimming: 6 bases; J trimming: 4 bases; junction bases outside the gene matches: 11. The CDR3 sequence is CASSPGASGSPTGELFF. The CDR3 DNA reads TGTGCCAGCAGCCCGGGGGCTAGCGGGAGCCCCACCGGGGAGCTGTTTTTT.

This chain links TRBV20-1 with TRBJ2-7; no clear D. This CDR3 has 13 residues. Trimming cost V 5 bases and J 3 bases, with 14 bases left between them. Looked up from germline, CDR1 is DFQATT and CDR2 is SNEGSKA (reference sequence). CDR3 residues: CSAGDGFSYEQYF. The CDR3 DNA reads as TGCAGTGCTGGCGATGGGTTCAGCTACGAGCAGTACTTC.

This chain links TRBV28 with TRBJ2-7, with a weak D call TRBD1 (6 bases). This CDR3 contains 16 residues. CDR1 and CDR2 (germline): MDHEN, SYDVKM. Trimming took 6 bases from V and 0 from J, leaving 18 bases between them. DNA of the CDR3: TGTGCCAGCAGCCCAATAAGGGACAACTACTCCTACGAGCAGTACTTC. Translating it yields CASSPIRDNYSYEQYF.

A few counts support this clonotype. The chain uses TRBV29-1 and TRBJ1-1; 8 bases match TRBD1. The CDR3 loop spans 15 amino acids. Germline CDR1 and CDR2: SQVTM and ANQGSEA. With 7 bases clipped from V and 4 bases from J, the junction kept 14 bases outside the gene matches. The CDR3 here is CSGRSGQGGFTEAFF. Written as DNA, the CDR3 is TGCAGCGGCCGCTCCGGACAGGGCGGTTTCACTGAAGCTTTCTTT.

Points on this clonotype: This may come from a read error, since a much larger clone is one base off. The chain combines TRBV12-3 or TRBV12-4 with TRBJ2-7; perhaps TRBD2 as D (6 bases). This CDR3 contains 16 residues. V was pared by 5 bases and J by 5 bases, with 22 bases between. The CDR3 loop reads CASSLKGGGRPHEQYF. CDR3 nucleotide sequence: TGTGCCAGCAGTCTTAAGGGAGGTGGGAGGCCCCACGAGCAGTACTTC.

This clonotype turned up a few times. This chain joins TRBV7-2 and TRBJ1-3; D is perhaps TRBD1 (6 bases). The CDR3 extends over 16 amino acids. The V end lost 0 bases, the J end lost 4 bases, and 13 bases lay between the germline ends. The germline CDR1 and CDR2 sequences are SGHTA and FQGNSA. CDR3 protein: CASSLAGGTGGNTIYF. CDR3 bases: TGTGCCAGCAGCTTAGCAGGGGGTACGGGAGGAAACACCATATATTTT.

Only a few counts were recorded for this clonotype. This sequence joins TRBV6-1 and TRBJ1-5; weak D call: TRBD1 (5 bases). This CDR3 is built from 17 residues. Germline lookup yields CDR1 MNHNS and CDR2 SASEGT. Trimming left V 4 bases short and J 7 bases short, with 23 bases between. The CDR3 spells CASSGGHRGSTRQPQHF. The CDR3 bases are TGTGCCAGCAGTGGAGGGCACCGGGGGTCTACGAGGCAGCCCCAGCATTTT.

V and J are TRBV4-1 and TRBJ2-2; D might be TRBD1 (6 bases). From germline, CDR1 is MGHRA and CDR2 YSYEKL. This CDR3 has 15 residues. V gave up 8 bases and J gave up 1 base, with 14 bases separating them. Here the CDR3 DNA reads TGCGCCAGCGAACAGGGACACGGGAACACCGGGGAGCTGTTTTTT. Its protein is CASEQGHGNTGELFF.

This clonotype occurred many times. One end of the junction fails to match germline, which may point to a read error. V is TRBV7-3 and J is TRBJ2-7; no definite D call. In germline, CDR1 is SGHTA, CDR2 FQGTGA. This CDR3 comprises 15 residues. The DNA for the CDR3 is TGTGCCAGCAGCTTAGCCCTAGACGACGACCACGAACAGTACTTC. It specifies CASSLALDDDHEQYF.

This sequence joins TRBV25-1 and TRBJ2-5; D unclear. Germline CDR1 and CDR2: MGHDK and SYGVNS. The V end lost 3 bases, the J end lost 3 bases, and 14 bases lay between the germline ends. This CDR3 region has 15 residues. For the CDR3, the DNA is TGTGCCAGCAGTGAGCCCGGGCGTAAGAAAGAGACCCAGTACTTC. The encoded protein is CASSEPGRKKETQYF.

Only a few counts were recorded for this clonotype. The CDR3 bases are TGTGCCAGCGGCCTAGCGGCTGGCCTAGACGAGCAGTACTTC. Protein product: CASGLAAGLDEQYF. This chain links TRBV7-9 with TRBJ2-7; 7 bases agree with TRBD2. The junction had 12 bases not matched to a gene; V was cut back by 8 bases and J by 5 bases. The CDR3 spans 14 residues. Germline assignment: CDR1 SEHNR and CDR2 FQNEAQ (reference sequence).